These 21 T cell receptor beta chains were sequenced from one sample in a study of T-cell memory formation after mild COVID-19. TCRdb re-called the 5' RACE reads with MiXCR, one entry per CDR3 protein. The sample includes about 440,000 distinct CDR3 sequences, around 19% of them seen just once. Sample: PBMCs or a T cell subset sorted from them (not recorded which). These receptors all stem from an adult woman who had mild COVID-19 (a few samples of this study predate the infection). Cell type and time point are not known.

CDR3 sequence reads: CASRPGRQTYEQYF. CDR3 nucleotides: TGTGCCAGCAGACCCGGTCGGCAGACCTACGAGCAGTACTTC. V usage is TRBV7-2 and J usage is TRBJ2-7; D uncertain. Germline loops: CDR1 SGHTA, CDR2 FQGNSA. The CDR3 runs 14 residues. Between the trimmed V and J ends, which lost 6 bases and 2 bases, there was a span of 14 bases.

This sequence joins TRBV29-1 and TRBJ1-3; D gene uncertain. Germline V gives CDR1 SQVTM, CDR2 ANQGSEA. The CDR3 has 12 residues. Trimming pared 4 bases from V and 4 bases from J, leaving 8 bases between. The CDR3 spells CSVGSDGNTIYF. For the CDR3, the DNA is TGCAGCGTTGGGTCTGACGGAAACACCATATATTTT.

This clonotype was seen only a few times. This chain connects TRBV4-1 to TRBJ2-1; a possible D gene is TRBD2 (6 bases). Deletions cut 1 base from V and 12 bases from J, with 13 bases between. Germline CDR1 reads MGHRA; CDR2 reads YSYEKL. There are 13 residues in the CDR3. The CDR3 is CASSQGEERTQFF. For the CDR3, the DNA is TGCGCCAGCAGCCAAGGGGAGGAACGCACGCAGTTCTTC.

This clonotype was seen a handful of times. The chain joins TRBV21-1 to TRBJ1-1. TRBV21-1 is a pseudogene. The length of the CDR3 is 15 residues. The CDR3 region has the DNA TGTGCCAGCAGCAAGGAGGGTAATTGGGACACTGAAGCTTTCTTT. It codes for CASSKEGNWDTEAFF.

J is TRBJ1-2 and V is TRBV2; D gene ambiguous. Trimming took off 5 bases at V and 5 bases at J, with 15 bases between the two ends. There are 14 residues in the CDR3. Germline CDR1 SNHLY, CDR2 FYNNEI. The CDR3 is CASSPGAGLYGYTF. CDR3 in DNA: TGTGCCAGCAGTCCCGGCGCGGGTCTTTATGGCTACACCTTC.

This chain uses TRBV5-5 with TRBJ2-2, with TRBD1 matching over 9 bases. This CDR3 contains 16 residues. CDR1 and CDR2 from the germline V gene are SGHKS and YYEKEE (reference sequence). The J segment lost 3 bases and the V segment lost 4 bases, leaving 7 bases of the junction unmatched. The CDR3 DNA reads TGTGCCAGCAGCATGAACAGGGGGCAGGACACCGGGGAGCTGTTTTTT. Residues: CASSMNRGQDTGELFF.

The chain has TRBV20-1 and TRBJ1-3; D remains unclear. V lost 8 bases to trimming and J lost 4 bases, with 12 bases between them. From germline, CDR1 is DFQATT and CDR2 SNEGSKA (reference sequence). The CDR3 has 12 amino acids. The CDR3 spells CSTIKDGNTIYF. CDR3 nucleotide sequence: TGCAGTACTATAAAGGACGGAAACACCATATATTTT.

The rearrangement links TRBV18 to TRBJ2-2, with D possibly TRBD1 on 7 matching bases. Trimming pared 3 bases from V and 0 bases from J, leaving 14 bases between. Germline V gene sequence: CDR1 KGHSH, CDR2 LQKENI. The CDR3 is made up of 17 amino acids. The CDR3 loop is CASSPLGGQSNTGELFF. CDR3 bases: TGTGCCAGCTCACCCCTCGGGGGACAGTCGAACACCGGGGAGCTGTTTTTT.

This clonotype was observed a handful of times. DNA for the CDR3: TGCAGTGCTACCCCCAGGGGGACCATCGGGGATGAGCAGTTCTTC. It specifies CSATPRGTIGDEQFF. The genes are TRBV20-1 and TRBJ2-1, with TRBD1 matching over 7 bases. CDR3 length: 15 amino acids. V gave up 4 bases and J gave up 8 bases; unmatched junction bases: 14. CDR1 is DFQATT and CDR2 is SNEGSKA in the germline V gene (reference sequence).

This rearrangement joins TRBV7-9 to TRBJ2-7; D possibly corresponds to TRBD1 (5 bases). V dropped 2 bases and J dropped 2 bases, with 10 bases sitting between them. From germline, CDR1 is SEHNR and CDR2 FQNEAQ (reference sequence). This CDR3 contains 14 residues. Here the CDR3 reads CASSLPDMPYEQYF. In DNA, the CDR3 is TGTGCCAGCAGCTTACCGGACATGCCCTACGAGCAGTACTTC.

This clonotype has a handful of counts. The chain carries TRBV10-3 and TRBJ2-7; D gene ambiguous. The CDR3 spans 15 residues. V was shortened by 4 bases and J by 1 base, with 14 bases between the two germline ends. Per the germline V gene, CDR1 is ENHRY and CDR2 is SYGVKD. CDR3 protein: CAISVVERRSYEQYF. The CDR3 nucleotides read TGTGCCATCAGTGTGGTCGAGCGAAGGTCCTACGAGCAGTACTTC.

This clonotype has at least ten counts. The chain links TRBV7-9 to TRBJ2-7; D perhaps matches TRBD1 (6 bases). Germline V gene sequence: CDR1 SEHNR, CDR2 FQNEAQ (reference sequence). The CDR3 runs 13 residues. Trimming shortened V by 5 bases and J by 6 bases, and 14 bases separated the two germline ends. The CDR3 region is CASSQDSSREQYF. The CDR3 nucleotides read TGTGCCAGCAGCCAGGACAGTTCACGCGAGCAGTACTTC.

The chain is built from TRBV20-1 and TRBJ1-5; 7 bases are a match to TRBD1. CDR3 length: 13 amino acids. V dropped 3 bases and J dropped 4; count of bases not matched to a gene: 3. Germline CDR1 is DFQATT and CDR2 is SNEGSKA (reference sequence). The CDR3 DNA sequence: TGCAGTGCTAGTCGACAGGGTAATCAGCCCCAGCATTTT. This sequence encodes CSASRQGNQPQHF.

The chain joins TRBV5-1 to TRBJ1-3; D possibly corresponds to TRBD1 (5 bases). V lost 4 bases and J lost 4, with 9 bases in between. This CDR3 has 13 residues. Germline V gene data show CDR1 as SGHRS and CDR2 as YFSETQ. Here the CDR3 DNA reads TGCGCCAGCAGCGACAGCAACGGAAACACCATATATTTT. This codes for CASSDSNGNTIYF.

This clonotype showed up just a few times. The chain uses TRBV9 and TRBJ2-3, with a possible D match to TRBD2 (5 bases). The germline V and J ends were trimmed by 6 bases and 2 bases, with 13 bases remaining between them. There are 14 residues in the CDR3. CDR1 and CDR2 (germline): SGDLS, YYNGEE. CDR3 amino acids: CASNGGPHTDTQYF. CDR3 nucleotide sequence: TGTGCCAGCAATGGAGGCCCACACACAGATACGCAGTATTTT.

This chain uses TRBV14 with TRBJ2-3; D is undetermined. This CDR3 has 15 residues. Germline V gene sequence: CDR1 SGHDN, CDR2 FVKESK. Trimming stripped 1 base from V and 0 bases from J, with 8 bases between. CDR3 residues: CASSQGRPSTDTQYF. As DNA, the CDR3 is TGTGCCAGCAGCCAAGGGAGACCTAGCACAGATACGCAGTATTTT.

The J gene is TRBJ2-3, the V gene TRBV7-3, with 9 nucleotides matching TRBD2. The germline gives CDR1 SGHTA, CDR2 FQGTGA. Germline trimming cut 5 bases from V and 4 bases from J; bases unmatched to any gene: 16. The CDR3 covers 18 residues. The CDR3 protein is CASSQLPIAGVRPDTQYF. CDR3 bases: TGTGCCAGCAGCCAGCTACCCATAGCGGGGGTGCGCCCAGATACGCAGTATTTT.

This clonotype has ten or more counts. The V and J genes are TRBV7-3 and TRBJ2-2; D is unresolved. Trimming stripped 4 bases from V and 3 bases from J, with 3 bases between. CDR1 is SGHTA and CDR2 is FQGTGA in the germline V gene. The CDR3 sequence is 12 residues long. CDR3 in DNA: TGTGCCAGCAGCTCGCACACCGGGGAGCTGTTTTTT. Protein sequence: CASSSHTGELFF.

This clonotype appeared a few times. This rearrangement joins TRBV5-1 to TRBJ2-3; TRBD2 might be the D (6 bases). V was pared by 4 bases and J by 5 bases, with 23 bases between. The germline V gene has CDR1 SGHRS and CDR2 YFSETQ. The CDR3 has 17 amino acids. CDR3 in DNA: TGCGCCAGCAGCGGAGCCCTCGTTACGGGAGCGGGAGATACGCAGTATTTT. Its protein product is CASSGALVTGAGDTQYF.

The chain combines TRBV7-3 with TRBJ2-1; 8 bases map to TRBD2. Losses at the gene ends were 8 bases for V and 7 bases for J; bases not matched to a gene: 10. CDR3 length equals 14 residues. The V gene's germline CDR1 is SGHTA and CDR2 FQGTGA. CDR3 amino acids: CASSISGTGNEQFF. The CDR3 DNA sequence: TGTGCCAGCTCTATTAGCGGGACTGGGAATGAGCAGTTCTTC.

The table lists this clonotype with a few counts. The V call is TRBV24-1, the J call TRBJ2-3; tentatively, D is TRBD2 (6 bases). The CDR3 consists of 16 residues. Germline V gene sequence: CDR1 KGHDR, CDR2 SFDVKD. The ends were cut back, 3 bases at V and 2 bases at J, with 14 bases in the middle. CDR3 bases: TGTGCCACCAGTGATCCCCTAGGGACTGCCACAGATACGCAGTATTTT. It is translated as CATSDPLGTATDTQYF.